These 21 T cell receptor beta chains share one sample of origin, sequenced in a study of T-cell reconstitution after alpha-beta-depleted transplantation in children. As it was prepared, the TCRbeta library received unique molecular identifiers. TCRdb processed the PCR reads anew with MiXCR; each CDR3 protein has one entry. The sample holds approximately 210,000 distinct CDR3 sequences, roughly 15% seen once. The sample consisted of PBMCs from the stem cell graft donor, taken from the stem cell graft. The receptor source for this set is a human donor who donated a stem cell graft to a child with acute lymphoblastic leukemia.

This clonotype was seen a few times. The V gene is TRBV11-2, the J gene TRBJ1-1; 8 nucleotides match TRBD1. Trimming at V came to 5 bases and at J to 5 bases, leaving 10 bases not matched to a gene. Germline loops: CDR1 SGHAT, CDR2 FQNNGV. The length of the CDR3 is 15 residues. Here the CDR3 reads CASSANRGGKTEAFF. DNA of the CDR3: TGTGCCAGCAGCGCCAACAGGGGGGGTAAGACTGAAGCTTTCTTT.

The sample holds many counts of this clonotype. The J gene is TRBJ1-4, the V gene TRBV11-2; D may be TRBD1 (6 bases). This CDR3 contains 17 residues. V gave up 4 bases and J gave up 5 bases, with 20 bases separating them. Germline CDR1 reads SGHAT; CDR2 reads FQNNGV. DNA for the CDR3: TGTGCCAGCAGCTACCCTCCGGGGGGGACACCGAATGAAAAACTGTTTTTT. It translates to CASSYPPGGTPNEKLFF.

This chain uses TRBV27 with TRBJ2-2; 7 bases fit TRBD2. Germline-derived CDR1 and CDR2 are MNHEY and SMNVEV (reference sequence). Losses at the gene ends were 4 bases for V and 6 bases for J; bases not matched to a gene: 2. The CDR3 has 13 residues. The CDR3 protein is CASSSGGPGELFF. The DNA for the CDR3 is TGTGCCAGCAGTTCGGGGGGTCCCGGGGAGCTGTTTTTT.

The chain couples TRBV7-8 to TRBJ1-2; D unclear. The V gene's germline CDR1 is SGHVS and CDR2 FQNEAQ. Trimming removed 5 bases at V and 4 bases at J, with 11 bases between. The CDR3 has 13 residues. This CDR3 is CASSAVAVYGYTF. CDR3 bases: TGTGCCAGCAGCGCCGTGGCGGTCTATGGCTACACCTTC. Complete variable domain (other parts from reference TRBV7-8 and TRBJ1-2): GAGVSQSPRYKVAKRGQDVALRCDPISGHVSLFWYQQALGQGPEFLTYFQNEAQLDKSGLPSDRFFAERPEGSVSTLKIQRTQQEDSAVYLCASSAVAVYGYTFGSGTRLTVV.

This clonotype showed up many times. V is TRBV19 and J is TRBJ1-5, with D maybe TRBD1 (5 bases). Trimming shortened V by 7 bases and J by 2 bases, and 9 bases separated the two germline ends. Germline V lookup: CDR1 LNHDA, CDR2 SQIVND (reference sequence). This CDR3 region has 13 residues. The DNA of the CDR3 is TGTGCCAGTAATTTACAGGGCAATCAGCCCCAGCATTTT. It specifies CASNLQGNQPQHF.

The chain combines TRBV5-5 with TRBJ2-1; 15 bases agree with TRBD2. Germline trimming cut 4 bases from V and 8 bases from J; bases unmatched to any gene: 7. The CDR3 extends over 16 amino acids. In germline, CDR1 is SGHKS, CDR2 YYEKEE (reference sequence). CDR3 sequence: CASSPGLAGGHYEQFF. CDR3 coding DNA: TGTGCCAGCAGCCCAGGACTAGCGGGAGGGCACTATGAGCAGTTCTTC.

V is TRBV4-1 and J is TRBJ2-5, with 11 bases matching TRBD2. Germline CDR1 is MGHRA and CDR2 is YSYEKL. The length of the CDR3 is 17 residues. The V segment lost 0 bases and the J segment 0 bases; nucleotides outside the gene matches: 3. CDR3 sequence reads: CASSQDKTSGDQETQYF. CDR3 nucleotide sequence: TGCGCCAGCAGCCAAGATAAGACTAGCGGGGACCAAGAGACCCAGTACTTC.

Many counts were recorded for this clonotype. This chain connects TRBV3-1 to TRBJ2-7; perhaps TRBD1 as D (6 bases). With 3 bases removed from V and 7 bases from J, the gap between germline ends came to 13 bases. The germline CDR1 and CDR2 sequences are LGHDT and YNNKEL (reference sequence). This CDR3 is 13 amino acids long. Here the CDR3 DNA reads TGTGCCAGCAGCCAGTTACAGGGAGTGGAGCAGTACTTC. It specifies CASSQLQGVEQYF.

This clonotype came up many times. The V call is TRBV5-1, the J call TRBJ2-7; 9 bases line up with TRBD2. This CDR3 has 15 residues. V shed 0 bases and J 2 bases; nucleotides not matched to a gene: 3. The germline CDR1 and CDR2 sequences are SGHRS and YFSETQ. CDR3 protein: CASSLGTSATYEQYF. In DNA, the CDR3 is TGCGCCAGCAGCTTGGGGACTAGCGCCACCTACGAGCAGTACTTC.

This clonotype was recorded at least ten times. The V gene is TRBV29-1, the J gene TRBJ2-1, with D unclear. This CDR3 comprises 14 residues. The germline V gene has CDR1 SQVTM and CDR2 ANQGSEA. V was pared by 7 bases and J by 0 bases, with 13 bases between. The CDR3 loop is CSGITESSYNEQFF. CDR3 DNA: TGCAGCGGGATTACAGAAAGCTCCTACAATGAGCAGTTCTTC.

This clonotype was seen more than once but under ten times. The chain is built from TRBV20-1 and TRBJ2-1, with 7 bases that match TRBD2. The junction had 13 bases not matched to a gene; V was cut back by 3 bases and J by 5 bases. Germline V CDR1 and CDR2: DFQATT, SNEGSKA (reference sequence). The CDR3 has 16 amino acids. This chain's CDR3 is CSASPVAAGADNEQFF. The CDR3 bases are TGCAGTGCTAGCCCTGTTGCGGCGGGAGCCGACAATGAGCAGTTCTTC.

In its sample, this clonotype was seen many times. This chain links TRBV7-2 with TRBJ2-7; D could derive from TRBD1 or TRBD2 (5 bases each). V shed 1 base and J shed 6 bases, with 10 bases lying between them. The CDR3 contains 13 residues. Germline CDR1 SGHTA, CDR2 FQGNSA. Written as DNA, the CDR3 is TGTGCCAGCAGCTTAGGAGGGGCGGTCGAGCAGTACTTC. Translating gives CASSLGGAVEQYF.

This clonotype was recorded at least ten times. V and J are TRBV12-3 or TRBV12-4 and TRBJ1-5, with D unclear. The V end lost 4 bases, the J end lost 4 bases, and 11 bases lay between the germline ends. The CDR3 covers 14 residues. CDR3 sequence: CASSSAQSNQPQHF. CDR3 bases: TGTGCCAGCAGTTCAGCTCAATCGAATCAGCCCCAGCATTTT.

The table lists this clonotype with many counts. The chain combines TRBV7-2 with TRBJ2-7; D gene ambiguous. Germline V gene data show CDR1 as SGHTA and CDR2 as FQGNSA. The V gene lost 2 bases and the J gene lost 2 bases, with 4 bases spanning the gap. The CDR3 length is 12 residues. For the CDR3, the DNA is TGTGCCAGCAGCTTACATCCCTACGAGCAGTACTTC. This sequence encodes CASSLHPYEQYF.

The chain recombines TRBV29-1 with TRBJ2-1; 7 positions agree with TRBD1. With V trimmed by 4 bases and J by 7 bases, 19 bases remained unmatched. Germline loops: CDR1 SQVTM, CDR2 ANQGSEA. This CDR3 spans 17 amino acids. The CDR3 coding sequence is TGCAGCGTTGCTCCGACCTTTTGGGACAGCCCACCGAATGAGCAGTTCTTC. This translates into CSVAPTFWDSPPNEQFF.

This chain links TRBV20-1 with TRBJ2-1, with 11 bases identical to TRBD2. The germline V gene encodes CDR1 DFQATT and CDR2 SNEGSKA (reference sequence). The CDR3 is 15 residues long. Germline trimming cut 6 bases from V and 8 bases from J; bases unmatched to any gene: 12. CDR3 region: CSAFPLAGGHYEQFF. In nucleotides, the CDR3 is TGCAGTGCATTTCCTCTAGCGGGAGGCCATTATGAGCAGTTCTTC.

This clonotype came up many times. This chain joins TRBV10-3 and TRBJ2-1; D remains unclear. CDR1 ENHRY and CDR2 SYGVKD come from the germline V gene. The CDR3 is 14 amino acids. The V end was cut by 2 bases, the J end by 7 bases, with 12 bases between. CDR3 coding DNA: TGTGCCATCAGTGAGCTCGCGCGTACTAATGAGCAGTTCTTC. As protein: CAISELARTNEQFF.

This clonotype has ten or more counts. This chain links TRBV5-1 with TRBJ2-7, with 14 bases that match TRBD2. The CDR3 is made up of 16 amino acids. With 4 bases clipped from V and 2 bases from J, the junction kept 5 bases outside the gene matches. The germline V gene encodes CDR1 SGHRS and CDR2 YFSETQ. This CDR3 is CASSPGLAGETYEQYF. CDR3 DNA sequence: TGCGCCAGCAGCCCGGGACTAGCGGGAGAAACCTACGAGCAGTACTTC.

The chain carries TRBV5-1 and TRBJ2-1, with TRBD2 identical over 7 bases. Unmatched junction bases numbered 13, after V lost 1 base and J lost 15 bases. Germline CDR1 is SGHRS and CDR2 is YFSETQ. The CDR3 length is 14 residues. In nucleotides, the CDR3 is TGCGCCAGCAGCTTGTCCCCATTGGGAGGGTCCCCGTTCTTC. Amino acids: CASSLSPLGGSPFF.

This clonotype was seen repeatedly, ten times or more. The chain combines TRBV3-1 with TRBJ2-2; 8 positions agree with TRBD2. This CDR3 spans 16 amino acids. Per the germline V gene, CDR1 is LGHDT and CDR2 is YNNKEL (reference sequence). J was trimmed by 5 bases and V by 4 bases; bases with no gene match: 9. CDR3 sequence reads: CASSPWGLEETGELFF. CDR3 sequence (DNA): TGTGCCAGCAGCCCCTGGGGACTAGAGGAAACCGGGGAGCTGTTTTTT. Based on the CDR3 plus reference TRBV3-1 and TRBJ2-2, the full variable domain is DTAVSQTPKYLVTQMGNDKSIKCEQNLGHDTMYWYKQDSKKFLKIMFSYNNKELIINETVPNRFSPKSPDKAHLNLHINSLELGDSAVYFCASSPWGLEETGELFFGEGSRLTVL.

This clonotype was picked up a small number of times. This chain links TRBV29-1 with TRBJ2-3; D call uncertain. The CDR3 has 17 amino acids. The germline V and J ends were trimmed by 6 bases and 2 bases, with 24 bases remaining between them. Germline CDR1 SQVTM, CDR2 ANQGSEA. CDR3 residues: CSVPREGKSEHTDTQYF. The CDR3 DNA reads as TGCAGCGTCCCCCGCGAAGGAAAATCAGAACACACAGATACGCAGTATTTT.